This is a list of T cell receptor beta chains from one sample in a study of post-analysis software for immune sequencing data. TCRdb itself ran the PCR reads through MiXCR, one entry per CDR3 protein. The table has hundreds of thousands of distinct CDR3 sequences, more than 50% seen once. Sequencing used blood. The receptors here all came from a girl aged 2 to 10 with multiple sclerosis. Both conserved end residues are part of each CDR3. Fields, in order: V gene, J gene, CDR3 protein.

TRBV11-2,TRBJ2-3,CASSPVGGNTQYF
TRBV11-2,TRBJ2-1,CATLQGAGNEQFF
TRBV29-1,TRBJ2-1,CSVQPLERGPNNEQFF
TRBV28,TRBJ2-4,CASSSPGSGGAKNIQYF
TRBV5-1,TRBJ2-3,CASSFASRAPVWTDTQYF
TRBV27,TRBJ1-1,CASSPIDRLNTEAFF
TRBV5-1,TRBJ2-3,CASSLVVSTDTQYF
TRBV12-3/TRBV12-4,TRBJ2-5,CASSSRLGEQYF
TRBV5-5,TRBJ2-4,CASSARDGTLAKNIQYF
TRBV20-1,TRBJ2-1,CSASAGGPYEQFF
TRBV7-2,TRBJ2-3,CASSLSGTSGTDTQYF
TRBV9,TRBJ2-1,CASSAGHVAGPSYNEQFF
TRBV5-5,TRBJ2-3,CASSPILLAESTDTQYF
TRBV10-3,TRBJ1-2,CAISESTGSYGYTF
TRBV29-1,TRBJ2-1,CNVDGPWRGRAEQFF
TRBV13,TRBJ1-4,CASRRGATNEKLFF
TRBV4-2,TRBJ1-2,CASSQGTFKGYTF
TRBV29-1,TRBJ2-5,CSVEDRRDQETQYF
TRBV6-5,TRBJ1-1,CASSLPYTEAFF
TRBV29-1,TRBJ2-5,CSVVGPRQPHEQYF
TRBV6-5,TRBJ2-1,CASSYDKNNEQFF
TRBV20-1,TRBJ2-1,CSAREGQGKYNEQFF
TRBV7-9,TRBJ1-2,CASSQTVLREIEYGYTF
TRBV25-1,TRBJ1-2,CASSARSAAFYGYTF
TRBV29-1,TRBJ1-4,CSGRRVPKDGKLFF
TRBV2,TRBJ2-1,CASSEREFLGEQFF
TRBV14,.,CASSQEYPYEQYF
TRBV7-9,TRBJ2-1,CASSPAGRDIPEQFF
TRBV5-1,TRBJ1-2,CASSSGNYGYTF
TRBV5-1,TRBJ2-1,CASSPAVVPGGNEQFF
TRBV10-3,TRBJ2-1,CAISEVSGGPYNEQFF
TRBV7-2,TRBJ2-5,CASSFRGETQYF
TRBV29-1,TRBJ2-1,CSVAVLGGISEQFF
TRBV29-1,TRBJ2-7,CSPRVTPYEQYF
TRBV7-9,TRBJ2-5,CASQGSTGRETQYF
TRBV5-1,TRBJ2-5,CASRPVFGGEETQYF
TRBV20-1,TRBJ2-6,CSEETGRSISGANVLTF
TRBV7-7,TRBJ2-3,CASSGGHGNTDTQYF
TRBV5-1,TRBJ2-1,CASSLVVRDGYNEQFF
TRBV12-3/TRBV12-4,TRBJ2-3,CASSTEPQDTQYF
TRBV7-6,TRBJ2-2,CASSLETTTGELFF
TRBV4-1,TRBJ2-1,CASSHPTSGITDEQFF
TRBV6-6,TRBJ2-5,CASSRRQGQETQYF
TRBV12-3/TRBV12-4,TRBJ1-2,CASSLTLYGYTF
TRBV7-2,TRBJ2-3,CASSLGDTSADTQYF
TRBV10-2,TRBJ2-5,CASSEQGFVNEQYF
TRBV5-1,TRBJ2-1,CASSFGPNEQFF
TRBV20-1,TRBJ2-1,CSARGALAEYNEQFF
TRBV4-2,TRBJ1-1,CASSQWPRGKNTEAFF
TRBV2,TRBJ2-1,CASKERADLNEQFF
TRBV9,TRBJ1-2,CASSVAPLTDLYGYTF
TRBV9,TRBJ1-3,CASRASSGNTIYF
TRBV27,TRBJ1-2,CASSSRAEANYGYTF
TRBV27,TRBJ1-6,CASSSRDRVLWGEPLHF
TRBV5-1,TRBJ2-5,CASGASVDLQETQYF